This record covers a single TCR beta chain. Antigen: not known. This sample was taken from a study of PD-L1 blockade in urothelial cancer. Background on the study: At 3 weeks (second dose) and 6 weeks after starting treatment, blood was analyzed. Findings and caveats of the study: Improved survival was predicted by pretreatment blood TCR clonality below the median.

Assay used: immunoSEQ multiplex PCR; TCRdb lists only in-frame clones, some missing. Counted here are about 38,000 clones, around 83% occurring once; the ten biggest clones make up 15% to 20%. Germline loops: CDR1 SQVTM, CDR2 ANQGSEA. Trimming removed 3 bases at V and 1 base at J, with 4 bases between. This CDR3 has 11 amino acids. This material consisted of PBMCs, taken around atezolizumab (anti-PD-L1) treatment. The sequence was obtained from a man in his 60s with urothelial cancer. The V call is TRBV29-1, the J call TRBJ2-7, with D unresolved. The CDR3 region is CSVEESYEQYF. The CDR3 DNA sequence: TGCAGCGTTGAGGAGTCCTACGAGCAGTACTTC.